This T cell receptor (beta chain) was sequenced during a study of T cells in Graves' hyperthyroidism and ophthalmopathy. A lack of ophthalmopathy progression within 18 months defined stable Graves' hyperthyroidism. Using RNA transcripts as the source, TCR beta CDR3 regions were amplified. The HTBI primer set was used in a first-round RT-PCR of the TCR CDR3. TCRdb reprocessed the multiplex PCR reads with MiXCR, giving one entry per CDR3 protein. The table includes over 700,000 distinct CDR3 sequences, about 38% detected once. The TCR sequence derives from a man between 18 and 35 years old with Graves' hyperthyroidism. Specimen: blood.

The CDR3 bases are TGTGCCAGCAGCCCCGGGGGTGTGGCGGGAGGTTCCTACGAGCAGTACTTC. As protein: CASSPGGVAGGSYEQYF. The chain is built from TRBV5-6 and TRBJ2-7; 8 nucleotides agree with TRBD2. Germline trimming cut 4 bases from V and 1 base from J; bases unmatched to any gene: 13. This CDR3 comprises 17 residues. Germline CDR1 is SGHDT and CDR2 is YYEEEE.